This T cell receptor beta chain was documented in a study of T cell repertoires in aging, cancer and after chemotherapy. The template was genomic DNA from peripheral blood, not RNA. Multiplex touch-down PCR with TRB-A/B primers amplified rearranged V-D-J TRB sequences. TCRdb passed the multiplex PCR reads through MiXCR, listing each CDR3 protein once. The sample has roughly 4,200 distinct CDR3 sequences, 27% seen once; the top ten hold around 31%. The sample was blood. The receptor comes from a human donor with a blood cancer.

The CDR3, as DNA: TGTGCCAGCAGCTGGGGCGGGCAGGGACATTTGTACTTC. It translates to CASSWGGQGHLYF. V gene TRBV5-6 combines with J gene TRBJ2-4, with a possible D match to TRBD1 (6 bases). Germline V lookup: CDR1 SGHDT, CDR2 YYEEEE. CDR3 length equals 13 residues. Trimming shortened V by 3 bases and J by 15 bases, and 19 bases separated the two germline ends.